Listed here are 15 T cell receptor beta chains from one sample, sequenced in a study of siplizumab effects on memory and regulatory T cells (dated by TCRdb to about 2019). Libraries were constructed by the immunoSEQ multiplex PCR assay. This immuneACCESS table, as held by TCRdb, lists in-frame sequences with V and J called but not all clones. Of the missing ones, under half trace to an unresolved V gene in checked studies; the others have no known cause. The sample yields tens of thousands of clones; 70% to 90% were counted once. The leading ten clones occupy approximately 3.8% of the sample. Source material: memory CD4+ T cells sorted from blood. Reading the label with the study, this specimen's cell subset or site is: unstimulated CD4+ memory T cells. The receptors were sampled from a human donor in good health.

This clone was counted only a few times. V is TRBV7-3 and J is TRBJ1-1, with unresolved D. The germline CDR1 and CDR2 sequences are SGHTA and FQGTGA. Trimming took off 2 bases at V and 1 base at J, with 11 bases between the two ends. The CDR3 covers 15 residues. The CDR3 sequence: CASSLQAVKNTEAFF. The DNA of the CDR3 is TGTGCCAGCAGCTTACAAGCAGTGAAGAACACTGAAGCTTTCTTT.

This clone was seen a single time. This chain uses TRBV7-9 with TRBJ2-2; either TRBD1 or TRBD2 may supply D (5 bases each). Trimming left V 5 bases short and J 14 bases short, with 12 bases between. The CDR3 consists of 11 residues. CDR1 is SEHNR, CDR2 FQNEAQ, per germline (reference sequence). In DNA form, the CDR3 reads TGTGCCAGCAGCGGGGGTGACGGTCTGTTTTTT. It is translated as CASSGGDGLFF.

This chain connects TRBV25-1 to TRBJ1-2, with D possibly being TRBD1 (5 bases). CDR1 and CDR2 (germline): MGHDK, SYGVNS. The germline V and J ends were trimmed by 4 bases and 0 bases, with 15 bases remaining between them. This CDR3 spans 16 amino acids. Here the CDR3 reads CASSGPGAGANYGYTF. CDR3 nucleotide sequence: TGTGCCAGCAGTGGTCCCGGGGCCGGAGCTAACTATGGCTACACCTTC.

This clone was seen just once. V and J are TRBV5-1 and TRBJ2-7; possibly TRBD1 or TRBD2 for D (6 bases each). The CDR3 extends over 16 amino acids. CDR1 is SGHRS, CDR2 YFSETQ, per germline. With 4 bases removed from V and 3 bases from J, the gap between germline ends came to 20 bases. Here the CDR3 DNA reads TGCGCCAGCAGCGGGGGGCGCTCGGACAGCTACTACGAGCAGTACTTC. Translating gives CASSGGRSDSYYEQYF.

This rearrangement joins TRBV10-3 to TRBJ1-2; D is perhaps TRBD1 (6 bases). CDR1 and CDR2 (germline): ENHRY, SYGVKD. CDR3 length: 11 amino acids. Trimming stripped 9 bases from V and 10 bases from J, with 15 bases between. CDR3 region: CAIGQSLDYTF. CDR3 nucleotide sequence: TGTGCCATTGGACAGTCGCTCGACTACACCTTC.

The V and J genes are TRBV19 and TRBJ1-2; no firm D call. Germline values: CDR1 LNHDA, CDR2 SQIVND (reference sequence). The ends were cut back, 6 bases at V and 2 bases at J, with 13 bases in the middle. CDR3 size: 14 residues. The CDR3 DNA sequence: TGTGCCAGTAGCGGGCAGGCGGGGAACTATGGCTACACCTTC. This sequence encodes CASSGQAGNYGYTF.

In DNA, the CDR3 is TGTGCCAGCAGTGAATATAGGTCCACAACTAATGAAAAACTGTTTTTT. Translation: CASSEYRSTTNEKLFF. This chain links TRBV2 with TRBJ1-4; D gene unclear. The CDR3 totals 16 residues. Germline-derived CDR1 and CDR2 are SNHLY and FYNNEI. V shed 2 bases and J shed 0 bases, with 10 bases lying between them.

The chain carries TRBV6-5 and TRBJ1-3, with D perhaps TRBD1 (6 bases). The germline V gene encodes CDR1 MNHEY and CDR2 SVGAGI. The CDR3 sequence is 16 residues long. V lost 2 bases and J 3 bases, leaving 14 bases between the germline ends. The CDR3 DNA is TGTGCCAGCAGTTACACCCCACAGGGTTTTGGAAACACCATATATTTT. It translates to CASSYTPQGFGNTIYF.

The gene calls are TRBV19 and TRBJ2-5; D is uncertain. Deletions cut 4 bases from V and 0 bases from J, with 3 bases between. Germline loops: CDR1 LNHDA, CDR2 SQIVND (reference sequence). CDR3 length equals 12 residues. CDR3 bases: TGTGCCAGTAGTAACGACCAAGAGACCCAGTACTTC. Translating it yields CASSNDQETQYF.

The CDR3 DNA is TGTGCCAGCAGTCCCACCGACTTACCAGGGGGGGAGCAGTACTTC. Translating gives CASSPTDLPGGEQYF. This chain connects TRBV2 to TRBJ2-7; tentatively, D is TRBD1 (7 bases). V lost 5 bases, J lost 7 bases, and 21 bases lay in between. The CDR3 totals 15 residues. Germline assignment: CDR1 SNHLY and CDR2 FYNNEI.

This sequence joins TRBV6-1 and TRBJ2-5; TRBD1 matches at 7 bases. V shed 11 bases and J 5 bases; nucleotides not matched to a gene: 11. The V gene's germline CDR1 is MNHNS and CDR2 SASEGT. The CDR3 extends over 13 amino acids. CDR3 sequence (DNA): TGTGCCGGGGAATCAGGGGGTGGGGAGACCCAGTACTTC. It encodes CAGESGGGETQYF.

The V call is TRBV5-1, the J call TRBJ2-7; possible D gene TRBD2, 8 bases. The V and J ends lost 4 bases and 3 bases respectively, with 17 bases between them. Germline V CDR1 and CDR2: SGHRS, YFSETQ. This CDR3 is 15 amino acids long. For the CDR3, the DNA is TGCGCCAGCAGCCCGGGAGGGACAGACTTCTACGAGCAGTACTTC. Translated, it gives CASSPGGTDFYEQYF. Full variable domain (outside the CDR3, taken from reference TRBV5-1 and TRBJ2-7): KAGVTQTPRYLIKTRGQQVTLSCSPISGHRSVSWYQQTPGQGLQFLFEYFSETQRNKGNFPGRFSGRQFSNSRSEMNVSTLELGDSALYLCASSPGGTDFYEQYFGPGTRLTVT.

The chain has TRBV21-1 and TRBJ2-7; the D segment call TRBD2 is taken from the table without a DNA check. TRBV21-1 is recorded as a pseudogene. The CDR3 consists of 17 residues. The CDR3 here is CASTPRETSGRSYEQYF. The CDR3 DNA sequence: TGTGCCAGCACCCCGCGGGAGACTAGCGGGAGATCCTACGAGCAGTACTTC.

The gene calls are TRBV19 and TRBJ2-5; 7 bases line up with TRBD2. Germline loops: CDR1 LNHDA, CDR2 SQIVND (reference sequence). V lost 3 bases to trimming and J lost 4 bases; unmatched junction nucleotides: 11. The CDR3 runs 16 residues. The CDR3, as DNA: TGTGCCAGTAGTATCCTGAGCGGGGACGGGGTAGAGACCCAGTACTTC. As protein: CASSILSGDGVETQYF. The variable domain in full, with the rest retrieved from reference TRBV19 and TRBJ2-5, is DGGITQSPKYLFRKEGQNVTLSCEQNLNHDAMYWYRQDPGQGLRLIYYSQIVNDFQKGDIAEGYSVSREKKESFPLTVTSAQKNPTAFYLCASSILSGDGVETQYFGPGTRLLVL.

The rearrangement links TRBV5-4 to TRBJ1-1; D call uncertain. This CDR3 spans 15 amino acids. The V gene lost 0 bases and the J gene lost 7 bases, with 16 bases spanning the gap. From germline, CDR1 is SGHNT and CDR2 YYREEE (reference sequence). This CDR3 reads CASSLETGDLGEAFF. Written as DNA, the CDR3 is TGTGCCAGCAGCTTGGAGACTGGAGACCTGGGTGAAGCTTTCTTT.